This T cell receptor beta chain was documented in a study of technical replicates of blood from a handful of donors. Using immunoSEQ multiplex PCR, the repertoire was profiled, and TCRdb retains in-frame clones only, with some absent. This table has about 80,000 clones, roughly 94% appearing once. Only one count was recorded for this clone. The specimen was T cells isolated from PBMCs. The sequence derives from a human donor in good health.

The CDR3 region is CSGAGTSVYEQYF. Here the CDR3 DNA reads TGCAGCGGGGCCGGGACTAGTGTCTACGAGCAGTACTTC. The chain carries TRBV29-1 and TRBJ2-7, with 8 bases matching TRBD2. Germline V gene data show CDR1 as SQVTM and CDR2 as ANQGSEA. The CDR3 loop spans 13 amino acids. V dropped 7 bases and J dropped 3; count of bases not matched to a gene: 8.